The 14 T cell receptor beta chains below all came from one sample that was sequenced in a study of metastatic and nonmetastatic thyroid tumors. TCRdb re-called clones from the PCR reads using MiXCR. Of tens of thousands of clones in the sample, less than 30% were seen once. Not a single patient had been given any form of treatment at any point before undergoing thyroid surgery. Sequenced material: blood. The receptors were gathered from a male donor with papillary thyroid cancer or a benign thyroid nodule (not recorded which). Some clones in this sample may be carry-over from other donors' samples.

By sample share, this clone is medium-sized. This CDR3 is CSARDGQGAPYEQYF. The CDR3 DNA is TGCAGTGCTAGAGATGGACAGGGGGCCCCCTACGAGCAGTACTTC. The chain joins TRBV20-1 to TRBJ2-7; 11 positions match TRBD1. The length of the CDR3 is 15 residues. J lost 2 bases, V lost 0 bases, and 3 bases had no gene match. Germline CDR1 reads DFQATT; CDR2 reads SNEGSKA (reference sequence).

The J gene is TRBJ2-7, the V gene TRBV13, with 9 bases lining up with TRBD1. CDR3 length: 15 amino acids. Germline V gene data show CDR1 as PRHDT and CDR2 as FYEKMQ (reference sequence). With V trimmed by 4 bases and J by 3 bases, 7 bases remained unmatched. Here the CDR3 reads CASSSKPGQGYEQYF. DNA for the CDR3: TGTGCCAGCAGCTCAAAGCCGGGACAGGGCTACGAGCAGTACTTC.

The sample holds a few counts of this clone. The CDR3 DNA is TGTGCCAGCACCGTCGAGACGGGAAGAAATGGCTACACCTTC. This translates into CASTVETGRNGYTF. The chain uses TRBV28 and TRBJ1-2; D gene uncertain. The CDR3 sequence is 14 residues long. V was trimmed by 7 bases and J by 6 bases, leaving 18 bases between them. Germline lookup yields CDR1 MDHEN and CDR2 SYDVKM.

This clone occurred many times. This chain joins TRBV9 and TRBJ2-7; 12 bases match TRBD2. V dropped 3 bases and J dropped 2; count of bases not matched to a gene: 9. Germline-derived CDR1 and CDR2 are SGDLS and YYNGEE. The CDR3 runs 17 residues. The CDR3 DNA sequence: TGTGCCAGCAGCGCGCGCCCGACTAGCGGGAGACCCTACGAGCAGTACTTC. Protein: CASSARPTSGRPYEQYF.

In this sample, this clone turned up many times. The V gene is TRBV20-1, the J gene TRBJ2-2; 8 bases match TRBD2. The CDR3 sequence is 15 residues long. The V gene end was trimmed by 6 bases and the J gene end by 5 bases; junction bases not matched to a gene: 11. In germline, CDR1 is DFQATT, CDR2 SNEGSKA (reference sequence). The CDR3 nucleotides read TGCAGTGCCAGGGGCGCTAGCGGGTTTACCGGGGAGCTGTTTTTT. Protein: CSARGASGFTGELFF.

This clone occurred many times. This sequence joins TRBV6-4 and TRBJ1-2; D is unclear. Germline V lookup: CDR1 MRHNA, CDR2 SNTAGT. This CDR3 contains 11 residues. V was shortened by 8 bases and J by 4 bases, with 8 bases between the two germline ends. CDR3 sequence: CASHGPYGYTF. CDR3 bases: TGTGCCAGCCACGGGCCCTATGGCTACACCTTC.

This clone was recorded a few times. V is TRBV2 and J is TRBJ2-7; 12 nucleotides match TRBD2. Looked up from germline, CDR1 is SNHLY and CDR2 is FYNNEI. V shed 4 bases, J shed 5 bases, and the junction held 6 bases outside the gene matches. The CDR3 covers 15 residues. The CDR3 sequence: CASSARLAGVHEQYF. The CDR3 coding sequence is TGTGCCAGCAGTGCTCGACTAGCGGGAGTCCACGAGCAGTACTTC.

The chain has TRBV3-1 and TRBJ1-2; 8 positions match TRBD1. Unmatched junction bases numbered 7, after V lost 3 bases and J lost 7 bases. CDR3 length: 14 amino acids. The germline V gene has CDR1 LGHDT and CDR2 YNNKEL (reference sequence). Here the CDR3 DNA reads TGTGCCAGCAGCCACCAGACAGGGGCTGGTGGCTACACCTTC. Its translation: CASSHQTGAGGYTF.

This clone was observed a few times. V is TRBV5-1 and J is TRBJ2-3; 7 bases are a match to TRBD2. V shed 4 bases, J shed 6 bases, and the junction held 17 bases outside the gene matches. Germline CDR1 is SGHRS and CDR2 is YFSETQ. The CDR3 runs 17 residues. The DNA of the CDR3 is TGCGCCAGCAGCACACGACTAGCTACTCCCCCGGGGGATACGCAGTATTTT. It translates to CASSTRLATPPGDTQYF.

The J gene is TRBJ2-1, the V gene TRBV5-1, with no clear D. Germline V gives CDR1 SGHRS, CDR2 YFSETQ. The germline V and J ends were trimmed by 4 bases and 4 bases, with 9 bases remaining between them. The CDR3 spans 13 residues. The CDR3 DNA is TGCGCCAGCAGCATCGGAGCTTACAATGAGCAGTTCTTC. It codes for CASSIGAYNEQFF.

The CDR3 region is CASSSDRGRDGYTF. The DNA for the CDR3 is TGCGCCAGCAGCTCGGACAGGGGAAGGGATGGCTACACCTTC. This chain joins TRBV5-1 and TRBJ1-2, with 9 bases fitting TRBD1. J lost 6 bases, V lost 3 bases, and 6 bases had no gene match. The CDR3 length is 14 residues. Germline V gives CDR1 SGHRS, CDR2 YFSETQ. The full variable domain, rest sourced from reference TRBV5-1 and TRBJ1-2, is KAGVTQTPRYLIKTRGQQVTLSCSPISGHRSVSWYQQTPGQGLQFLFEYFSETQRNKGNFPGRFSGRQFSNSRSEMNVSTLELGDSALYLCASSSDRGRDGYTFGSGTRLTVV.

This chain uses TRBV30 with TRBJ1-1; 7 nucleotides match TRBD1. V shed 3 bases and J 10 bases; nucleotides not matched to a gene: 5. The germline gives CDR1 GTSNPN, CDR2 SVGIG (reference sequence). This CDR3 is built from 11 residues. The DNA of the CDR3 is TGTGCCTGGAGAGAGGGGGCGGGAGCTTTCTTT. Amino acid sequence: CAWREGAGAFF.

Details on this clone: A single base separates this from a much larger clone, so it may be a read error. This sample includes further DNA sequences coding for the same CDR3. The chain combines TRBV5-4 with TRBJ2-7; tentative D call: TRBD1 (6 bases). Trimming took off 3 bases at V and 2 bases at J, with 12 bases between the two ends. The CDR3 runs 14 residues. Germline V lookup: CDR1 SGHNT, CDR2 YYREEE (reference sequence). The CDR3 bases are TGTGCCAGCAGCTCACGTGGGGGCACCTACGAGCAGTACTTC. Translated: CASSSRGGTYEQYF.

J is TRBJ2-3 and V is TRBV10-1, with D perhaps matching TRBD2 (6 bases). The CDR3 has 15 amino acids. Per germline, CDR1 WNHNN and CDR2 SYGVQD (reference sequence). Trimming removed 3 bases from V and 6 bases from J, with 16 bases in between. Here the CDR3 reads CASSELLGGYDTQYF. CDR3 DNA: TGCGCCAGCAGTGAACTCCTGGGGGGTTATGATACGCAGTATTTT.